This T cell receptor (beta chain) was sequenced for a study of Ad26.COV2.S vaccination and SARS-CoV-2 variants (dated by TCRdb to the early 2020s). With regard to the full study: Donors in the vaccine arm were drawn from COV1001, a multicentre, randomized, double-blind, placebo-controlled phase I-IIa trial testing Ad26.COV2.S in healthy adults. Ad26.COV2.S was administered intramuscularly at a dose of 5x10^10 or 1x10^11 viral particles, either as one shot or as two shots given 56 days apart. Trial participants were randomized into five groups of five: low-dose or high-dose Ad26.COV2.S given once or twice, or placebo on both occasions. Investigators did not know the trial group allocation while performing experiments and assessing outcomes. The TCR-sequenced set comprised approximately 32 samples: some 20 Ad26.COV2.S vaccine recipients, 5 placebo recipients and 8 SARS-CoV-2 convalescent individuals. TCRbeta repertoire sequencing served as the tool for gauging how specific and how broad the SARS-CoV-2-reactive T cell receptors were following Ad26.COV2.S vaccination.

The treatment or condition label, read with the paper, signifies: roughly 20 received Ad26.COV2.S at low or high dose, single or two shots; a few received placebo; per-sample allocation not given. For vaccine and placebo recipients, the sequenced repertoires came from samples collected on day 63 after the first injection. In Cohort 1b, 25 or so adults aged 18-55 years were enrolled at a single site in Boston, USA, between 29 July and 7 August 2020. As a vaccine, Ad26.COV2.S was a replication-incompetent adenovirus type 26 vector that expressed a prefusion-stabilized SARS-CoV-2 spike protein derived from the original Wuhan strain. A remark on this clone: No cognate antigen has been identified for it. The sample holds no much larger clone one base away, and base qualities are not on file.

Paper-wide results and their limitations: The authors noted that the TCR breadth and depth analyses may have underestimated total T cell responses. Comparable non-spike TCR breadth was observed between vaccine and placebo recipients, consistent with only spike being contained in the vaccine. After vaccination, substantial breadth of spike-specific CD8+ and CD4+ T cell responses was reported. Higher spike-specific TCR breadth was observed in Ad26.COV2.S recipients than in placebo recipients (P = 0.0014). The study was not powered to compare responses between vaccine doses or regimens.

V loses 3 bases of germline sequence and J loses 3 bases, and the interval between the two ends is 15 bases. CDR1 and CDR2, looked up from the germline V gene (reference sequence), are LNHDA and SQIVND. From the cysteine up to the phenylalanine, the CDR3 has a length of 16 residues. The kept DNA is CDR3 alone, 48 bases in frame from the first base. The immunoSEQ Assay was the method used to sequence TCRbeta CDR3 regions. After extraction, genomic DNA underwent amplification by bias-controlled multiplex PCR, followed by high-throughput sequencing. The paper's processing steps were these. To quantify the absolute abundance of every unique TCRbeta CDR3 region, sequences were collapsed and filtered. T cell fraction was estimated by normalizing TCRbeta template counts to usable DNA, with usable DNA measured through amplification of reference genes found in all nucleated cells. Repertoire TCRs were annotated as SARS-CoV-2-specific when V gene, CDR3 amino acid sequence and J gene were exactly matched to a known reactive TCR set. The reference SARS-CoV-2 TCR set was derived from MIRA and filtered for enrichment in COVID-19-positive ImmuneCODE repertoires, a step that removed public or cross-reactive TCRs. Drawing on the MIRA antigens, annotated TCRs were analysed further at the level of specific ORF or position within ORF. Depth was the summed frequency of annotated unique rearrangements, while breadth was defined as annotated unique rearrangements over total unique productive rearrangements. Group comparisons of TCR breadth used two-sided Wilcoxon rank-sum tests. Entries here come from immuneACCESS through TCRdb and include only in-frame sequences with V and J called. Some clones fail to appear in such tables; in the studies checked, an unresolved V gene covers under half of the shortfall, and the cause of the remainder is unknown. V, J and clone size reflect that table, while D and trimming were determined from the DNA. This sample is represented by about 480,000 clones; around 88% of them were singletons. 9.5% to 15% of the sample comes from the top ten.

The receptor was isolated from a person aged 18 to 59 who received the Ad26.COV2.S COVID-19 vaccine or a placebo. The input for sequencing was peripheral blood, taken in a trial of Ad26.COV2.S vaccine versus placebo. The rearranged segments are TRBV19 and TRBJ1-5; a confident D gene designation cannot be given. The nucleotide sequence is TGTGCCAGTAGTATTAGTGGCGCCAGAGCCAATCAGCCCCAGCATTTT. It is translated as CASSISGARANQPQHF.